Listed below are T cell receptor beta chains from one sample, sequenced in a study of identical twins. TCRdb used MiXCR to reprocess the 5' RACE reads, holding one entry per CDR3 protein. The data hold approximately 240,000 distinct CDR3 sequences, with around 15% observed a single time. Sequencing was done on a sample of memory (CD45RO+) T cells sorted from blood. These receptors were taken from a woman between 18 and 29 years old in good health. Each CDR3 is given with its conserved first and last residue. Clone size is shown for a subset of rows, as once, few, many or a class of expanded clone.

cdr3_aa: CASTGLASNEQFF
clone_size: many
v_call: TRBV6-2/TRBV6-3
j_call: TRBJ2-1

cdr3_aa: CASSQVRRGTSGSTDTQYF
clone_size: -
v_call: TRBV4-1
j_call: TRBJ2-3

cdr3_aa: CASSYSGFNQPQHF
clone_size: -
v_call: TRBV6-2/TRBV6-3
j_call: TRBJ1-5

cdr3_aa: CASSPRGDPVMRGIF
clone_size: -
v_call: TRBV18
j_call: TRBJ2-1

cdr3_aa: CASSLSRDINEQFF
clone_size: -
v_call: TRBV7-2
j_call: TRBJ2-1

cdr3_aa: CASSSIYSPLHF
clone_size: few
v_call: TRBV6-5
j_call: TRBJ1-6

cdr3_aa: CASSSSNYEQYF
clone_size: few
v_call: TRBV28
j_call: TRBJ2-7

cdr3_aa: CSVGTGEAYGYTF
clone_size: few
v_call: TRBV29-1
j_call: TRBJ1-2

cdr3_aa: CASSVEKGISHNEQFF
clone_size: -
v_call: TRBV9
j_call: TRBJ2-1

cdr3_aa: CASSLGSQGKQFF
clone_size: many
v_call: TRBV12-3/TRBV12-4
j_call: TRBJ2-1

cdr3_aa: CASSQRSGSGEKLFF
clone_size: -
v_call: TRBV4-2
j_call: TRBJ1-4

cdr3_aa: CSARDARGANVLTF
clone_size: few
v_call: TRBV20-1
j_call: TRBJ2-6

cdr3_aa: CSATGDYGYTF
clone_size: -
v_call: TRBV20-1
j_call: TRBJ1-2

cdr3_aa: CSASRAPREFVEQFF
clone_size: -
v_call: TRBV20-1
j_call: TRBJ2-1

cdr3_aa: CASSFPSSSSYNEQFF
clone_size: -
v_call: TRBV11-2
j_call: TRBJ2-1

cdr3_aa: CSASSGIGNTIYF
clone_size: few
v_call: TRBV20-1
j_call: TRBJ1-3

cdr3_aa: CASSSGLGPGGEQFF
clone_size: few
v_call: TRBV5-1
j_call: TRBJ2-1

cdr3_aa: CASSLTGLRTYEQYF
clone_size: -
v_call: TRBV5-1
j_call: TRBJ2-7

cdr3_aa: CASSPWGGGTSPLHF
clone_size: -
v_call: TRBV9
j_call: TRBJ1-6

cdr3_aa: CASSDAGEQYF
clone_size: -
v_call: TRBV2
j_call: TRBJ2-7

cdr3_aa: CASSLGFSGRSNYGYTF
clone_size: -
v_call: TRBV5-1
j_call: TRBJ1-2

cdr3_aa: CASSEMVAGVGEQYF
clone_size: -
v_call: TRBV3-1
j_call: TRBJ2-7

cdr3_aa: CASSRDGSSYNSPLHF
clone_size: -
v_call: TRBV5-1
j_call: TRBJ1-6

cdr3_aa: CATHAYQNEQFF
clone_size: few
v_call: TRBV7-9
j_call: TRBJ2-1